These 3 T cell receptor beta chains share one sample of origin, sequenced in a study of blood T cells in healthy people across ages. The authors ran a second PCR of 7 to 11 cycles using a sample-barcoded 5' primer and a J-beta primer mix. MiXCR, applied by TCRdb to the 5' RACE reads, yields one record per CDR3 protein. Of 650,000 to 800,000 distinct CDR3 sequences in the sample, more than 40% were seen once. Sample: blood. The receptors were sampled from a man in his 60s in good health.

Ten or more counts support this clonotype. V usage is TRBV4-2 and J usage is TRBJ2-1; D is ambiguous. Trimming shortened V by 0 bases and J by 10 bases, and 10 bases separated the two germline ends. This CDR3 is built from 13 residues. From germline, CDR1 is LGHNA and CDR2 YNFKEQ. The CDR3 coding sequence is TGTGCCAGCAGCCAAGATCCGGGCGGCGAGCAGTTCTTC. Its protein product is CASSQDPGGEQFF.

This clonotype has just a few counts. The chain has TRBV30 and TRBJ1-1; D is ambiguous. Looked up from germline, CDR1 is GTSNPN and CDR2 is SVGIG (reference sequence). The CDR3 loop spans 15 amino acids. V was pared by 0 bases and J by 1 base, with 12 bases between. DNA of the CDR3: TGTGCCTGGAGTGTACCCACGAGACGGAACACTGAAGCTTTCTTT. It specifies CAWSVPTRRNTEAFF.

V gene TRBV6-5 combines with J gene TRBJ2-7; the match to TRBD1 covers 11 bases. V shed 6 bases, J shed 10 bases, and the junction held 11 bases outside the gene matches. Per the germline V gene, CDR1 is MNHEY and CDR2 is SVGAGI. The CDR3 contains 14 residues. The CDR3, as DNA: TGTGCCAGCAGCCGGACAGGGGGCGGAGAGTCCCAGTACTTC. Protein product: CASSRTGGGESQYF.